The 25 T cell receptor beta chains given below trace back to one sample, sequenced in a study of Ad26.COV2.S vaccination and SARS-CoV-2 variants. Using immunoSEQ multiplex PCR, the repertoire was profiled, and TCRdb retains in-frame clones only, with some absent. Of roughly 380,000 clones in the sample, approximately 85% are singletons; the top ten hold about 3.3%. As for treatment: some 20 received Ad26.COV2.S at low or high dose, single or two shots; about 5 received placebo; per-sample allocation not given. All samples were drawn on day 63, counting from the first vaccine or placebo injection. The specimen comprised peripheral blood, sampled in a trial of Ad26.COV2.S vaccine versus placebo. The receptors were gathered from a person between 18 and 59 years old who received the Ad26.COV2.S COVID-19 vaccine or a placebo.

The J gene is TRBJ2-1, the V gene TRBV4-3; D might be TRBD2 (6 bases). Germline assignment: CDR1 LGHNA and CDR2 YSLEER. Trimming shortened V by 0 bases and J by 6 bases, and 12 bases separated the two germline ends. The CDR3 totals 15 residues. The CDR3 reads CASSQDPAGSNEQFF. The CDR3 bases are TGCGCCAGCAGCCAAGATCCAGCCGGGAGCAATGAGCAGTTCTTC.

This clone has a single count. The gene calls are TRBV5-1 and TRBJ1-4; D remains unclear. Trimming left V 7 bases short and J 5 bases short, with 18 bases between. Germline V gene sequence: CDR1 SGHRS, CDR2 YFSETQ. There are 15 residues in the CDR3. The CDR3 coding sequence is TGCGCCAGCCACCCAGGCGGGGTGGGGAATGAAAAACTGTTTTTT. It yields the protein CASHPGGVGNEKLFF.

The V gene is TRBV7-2, the J gene TRBJ2-7, with D maybe TRBD2 (7 bases). The CDR3 loop spans 16 amino acids. Germline V CDR1 and CDR2: SGHTA, FQGNSA. V lost 5 bases to trimming and J lost 1 base, with 18 bases between them. This CDR3 reads CASSPSAGTRSYEQYF. DNA of the CDR3: TGTGCCAGCAGCCCCTCAGCGGGGACACGTTCCTACGAGCAGTACTTC.

The rearrangement joins TRBV4-3 to TRBJ2-2, with D unclear. This CDR3 has 14 amino acids. Germline V gene data show CDR1 as LGHNA and CDR2 as YSLEER. The V gene lost 1 base and the J gene lost 6 bases, with 9 bases spanning the gap. The CDR3 loop is CASSQGTEAGELFF. The CDR3 DNA reads as TGCGCCAGCAGCCAAGGGACCGAGGCCGGGGAGCTGTTTTTT.

The chain carries TRBV18 and TRBJ2-7; possible D gene TRBD1, 6 bases. Trimming left V 6 bases short and J 7 bases short, with 22 bases between. CDR3 length equals 15 residues. Germline values: CDR1 KGHSH, CDR2 LQKENI. The CDR3 region has the DNA TGTGCCAGCTCCCTCGGACAGTTTTCGGGGTGGGAGCAGTACTTC. Amino acid sequence: CASSLGQFSGWEQYF.

The chain links TRBV7-9 to TRBJ1-3; no reliable D call. The germline CDR1 and CDR2 sequences are SEHNR and FQNEAQ (reference sequence). V was clipped by 1 base and J by 0 bases, with 13 bases between them. The length of the CDR3 is 17 residues. CDR3 amino acids: CASSLELGFDSGNTIYF. The CDR3 DNA reads TGTGCCAGCAGCTTAGAGTTGGGTTTTGACTCTGGAAACACCATATATTTT.

This chain joins TRBV19 and TRBJ2-1; no clear D. Trimming stripped 7 bases from V and 4 bases from J, with 14 bases between. Per the germline V gene, CDR1 is LNHDA and CDR2 is SQIVND (reference sequence). The CDR3 spans 14 residues. CDR3 in DNA: TGTGCCAGTAAGGACCTCCTTCGGTACAATGAGCAGTTCTTC. It specifies CASKDLLRYNEQFF.

The CDR3, as DNA: TGTGCCAGCAGTAATAATCAGCCCCAGCATTTT. Translation: CASSNNQPQHF. V is TRBV28 and J is TRBJ1-5, with D hard to call. CDR3 length: 11 amino acids. Germline V CDR1 and CDR2: MDHEN, SYDVKM. Trimming stripped 5 bases from V and 4 bases from J, with 3 bases between.

The genes are TRBV3-1 (or the pseudogene TRBV3-2) and TRBJ1-1, with 7 bases aligning to TRBD1. This CDR3 is built from 15 residues. Trimming removed 5 bases from V and 0 bases from J; junction bases left unmatched: 6. Germline CDR1 LGHDT, CDR2 YNNKEL (reference sequence). The CDR3 spells CASSFSGQLNTEAFF. The CDR3 nucleotides read TGTGCCAGCAGCTTCTCGGGACAGCTGAACACTGAAGCTTTCTTT.

In DNA form, the CDR3 reads TGCGCCAGCAGCTTGGGGCGGGTCTACGAGCAGTACTTC. It yields the protein CASSLGRVYEQYF. The chain has TRBV5-1 and TRBJ2-7; a possible D gene is TRBD2 (5 bases). The CDR3 runs 13 residues. V lost 0 bases and J 3 bases, leaving 7 bases between the germline ends. Germline loops: CDR1 SGHRS, CDR2 YFSETQ. Together with reference TRBV5-1 and TRBJ2-7, the CDR3 gives the full variable domain: KAGVTQTPRYLIKTRGQQVTLSCSPISGHRSVSWYQQTPGQGLQFLFEYFSETQRNKGNFPGRFSGRQFSNSRSEMNVSTLELGDSALYLCASSLGRVYEQYFGPGTRLTVT.

V and J are TRBV6-1 and TRBJ1-4; no clear D gene. V lost 2 bases, J lost 6 bases, and 13 bases lay in between. Germline CDR1 and CDR2: MNHNS and SASEGT. The CDR3 is made up of 15 amino acids. CDR3 sequence reads: CASSEMPGSDEKLFF. The DNA for the CDR3 is TGTGCCAGCAGTGAAATGCCGGGGTCGGATGAAAAACTGTTTTTT.

This sequence joins TRBV6-4 and TRBJ2-3; the match to TRBD2 covers 12 bases. V was pared by 5 bases and J by 1 base, with 1 base of the junction left unmatched. The CDR3 is 15 residues long. Germline assignment: CDR1 MRHNA and CDR2 SNTAGT. The CDR3: CASSRTSGGTDTQYF. CDR3 sequence (DNA): TGTGCCAGCAGTCGGACTAGCGGGGGCACAGATACGCAGTATTTT.

This clone showed up just a few times. This sequence joins TRBV9 and TRBJ2-2, with a weak D call TRBD2 (5 bases). Deletions cut 2 bases from V and 0 bases from J, with 8 bases between. The CDR3 sequence is 15 residues long. Germline CDR1 SGDLS, CDR2 YYNGEE. CDR3 coding DNA: TGTGCCAGCAGCGTCGGGGTAACGAACACCGGGGAGCTGTTTTTT. Protein: CASSVGVTNTGELFF.

This chain links TRBV19 with TRBJ2-1; 11 positions match TRBD2. This CDR3 region has 15 residues. Trimming at V came to 3 bases and at J to 4 bases, leaving 2 bases not matched to a gene. Germline CDR1 and CDR2: LNHDA and SQIVND (reference sequence). CDR3 residues: CASSIGTSGYNEQFF. The DNA for the CDR3 is TGTGCCAGTAGTATCGGGACTAGCGGTTACAATGAGCAGTTCTTC.

This chain joins TRBV7-2 and TRBJ1-2; 7 bases line up with TRBD1. The CDR3 spans 14 residues. Losses at the gene ends were 3 bases for V and 8 bases for J; bases not matched to a gene: 9. Germline-derived CDR1 and CDR2 are SGHTA and FQGNSA. CDR3 sequence: CASSFKQGRGGYTF. In DNA form, the CDR3 reads TGTGCCAGCAGCTTCAAACAGGGGCGGGGCGGCTACACCTTC.

The V gene is TRBV25-1, the J gene TRBJ2-7; D not resolved. CDR1 is MGHDK, CDR2 SYGVNS, per germline. The CDR3 runs 14 residues. The V gene lost 1 base and the J gene lost 3 bases, with 10 bases spanning the gap. The CDR3 DNA reads as TGTGCCAGCAGTGAATCTCTCTCGGTCTACGAGCAGTACTTC. As protein: CASSESLSVYEQYF.

The rearrangement uses TRBV30 and TRBJ2-3; 7 bases fit TRBD2. V lost 3 bases to trimming and J lost 0 bases; unmatched junction nucleotides: 6. Germline V gives CDR1 GTSNPN, CDR2 SVGIG (reference sequence). The CDR3 totals 15 residues. The CDR3 DNA is TGTGCCTGGAGCAGAATAGCGGGCAGCACAGATACGCAGTATTTT. Translating gives CAWSRIAGSTDTQYF.

The chain recombines TRBV9 with TRBJ2-3; 8 bases are a match to TRBD2. The CDR3 spans 15 residues. J lost 5 bases, V lost 0 bases, and 5 bases had no gene match. Per germline, CDR1 SGDLS and CDR2 YYNGEE. This chain's CDR3 is CASSVAGGLEDTQYF. The CDR3 coding sequence is TGTGCCAGCAGCGTAGCGGGGGGGCTGGAAGATACGCAGTATTTT.

This clone was observed a handful of times. The chain couples TRBV27 to TRBJ2-1; the match to TRBD2 covers 9 bases. V lost 0 bases to trimming and J lost 5 bases; unmatched junction nucleotides: 2. Germline CDR1 and CDR2: MNHEY and SMNVEV (reference sequence). The CDR3 length is 15 residues. The CDR3 DNA follows: TGTGCCAGCAGTTTATCGGCGGGAGGGAACAATGAGCAGTTCTTC. Protein product: CASSLSAGGNNEQFF.

The chain uses TRBV5-5 and TRBJ2-6; 7 bases are a match to TRBD1. Germline CDR1 and CDR2: SGHKS and YYEKEE (reference sequence). V lost 3 bases to trimming and J lost 2 bases; unmatched junction nucleotides: 2. The CDR3 runs 15 residues. The CDR3 reads CASSYQGAGANVLTF. CDR3 nucleotide sequence: TGTGCCAGCAGCTACCAGGGGGCTGGGGCCAACGTCCTGACTTTC. The complete variable domain, with remaining parts taken from reference TRBV5-5 and TRBJ2-6, reads DAGVTQSPTHLIKTRGQQVTLRCSPISGHKSVSWYQQVLGQGPQFIFQYYEKEERGRGNFPDRFSARQFPNYSSELNVNALLLGDSALYLCASSYQGAGANVLTFGAGSRLTVL.

The gene calls are TRBV19 and TRBJ2-2; 10 bases match TRBD1. The germline CDR1 and CDR2 sequences are LNHDA and SQIVND (reference sequence). The CDR3 is 16 amino acids. V was pared by 3 bases and J by 5 bases, with 6 bases of the junction left unmatched. The chain's CDR3 is CASSIRRTGGTGELFF. In DNA form, the CDR3 reads TGTGCCAGTAGTATTAGGCGGACAGGGGGTACCGGGGAGCTGTTTTTT. The whole variable domain, filled in from reference TRBV19 and TRBJ2-2, reads DGGITQSPKYLFRKEGQNVTLSCEQNLNHDAMYWYRQDPGQGLRLIYYSQIVNDFQKGDIAEGYSVSREKKESFPLTVTSAQKNPTAFYLCASSIRRTGGTGELFFGEGSRLTVL.

This clone was seen just once. The chain is built from TRBV3-1 (or the pseudogene TRBV3-2) and TRBJ1-2; 9 nucleotides agree with TRBD1. The trim removed 4 bases at V and 6 bases at J, leaving 12 bases unmatched. Germline V gene lookup returns CDR1 LGHDT and CDR2 YNNKEL (reference sequence). This CDR3 region has 16 residues. The CDR3 nucleotides read TGTGCCAGCAGCCTACGGAGGCGGGGGACAGGGAATGGCTACACCTTC. This gives the protein CASSLRRRGTGNGYTF.

This rearrangement joins TRBV7-2 to TRBJ2-6; tentatively, D is TRBD2 (5 bases). This CDR3 region has 17 residues. CDR1 SGHTA and CDR2 FQGNSA come from the germline V gene. Trimming took off 3 bases at V and 0 bases at J, with 12 bases between the two ends. In DNA, the CDR3 is TGTGCCAGCAGCTTGAAGAGCGGAAACTCTGGGGCCAACGTCCTGACTTTC. This gives the protein CASSLKSGNSGANVLTF.

This clone has a single count. The chain links TRBV3-1 (or the pseudogene TRBV3-2) to TRBJ2-7; TRBD1 aligns across 9 bases. The CDR3 totals 14 residues. Trimming removed 4 bases from V and 5 bases from J; junction bases left unmatched: 6. CDR1 and CDR2 (germline): LGHDT, YNNKEL (reference sequence). For the CDR3, the DNA is TGTGCCAGCAGCCGAGGACAGGGGATCGACGAGCAGTACTTC. It specifies CASSRGQGIDEQYF.

The chain has TRBV19 and TRBJ2-3; D is tentatively TRBD1 or TRBD2 (6 bases each). The CDR3 contains 16 residues. Germline CDR1 LNHDA, CDR2 SQIVND (reference sequence). V was clipped by 4 bases and J by 0 bases, with 14 bases between them. CDR3 in DNA: TGTGCCAGTAGTACTAGGGGGGCGTCTAGCACAGATACGCAGTATTTT. Its translation is CASSTRGASSTDTQYF.